The 20 T cell receptor beta chains below all came from one sample that was sequenced in a study of blood T cells in healthy people across ages (dated by TCRdb to the mid-2010s). The library was prepared using 5' RACE. Sequencing was performed on an Illumina HiSeq 2500. A second PCR of roughly 7 to 12 cycles was performed with a sample-barcoded 5' primer and a J-beta primer mix. Through fastp at Q25 and MiXCR, TCRdb rebuilt clones from the public reads, retaining in-frame beta chains. CDR3 protein sequences are deduplicated, and each keeps its most common genes and DNA. For this sample the table gives about 580,000 distinct CDR3 sequences, of which 45% to 55% were detected only once. The ten largest clones capture around 25% of the sample. The sample comprised blood. Receptors were obtained from an elderly man in good health.

A few counts support this clonotype. Given a much more abundant clone one base away, this may be a read error. V and J are TRBV6-6 and TRBJ1-6, with TRBD1 identical over 8 bases. The CDR3 runs to 15 residues. Per the germline V gene, CDR1 is MNHNY and CDR2 is SVGAGI (reference sequence). In nucleotides, the CDR3 is TGTGCCAGCAGTTACGGGACAGGACGAGCGGGACCCCCCCACTTT. Amino acid sequence: CASSYGTGRAGPPHF.

This chain connects TRBV7-2 to TRBJ2-1, with 7 nucleotides matching TRBD2. CDR3 length equals 14 residues. J lost 5 bases, V lost 6 bases, and 7 bases had no gene match. From germline, CDR1 is SGHTA and CDR2 FQGNSA. CDR3 nucleotide sequence: TGTGCCAGCAGGAGAGCGGGGTTAAACAATGAGCAGTTCTTC. Its protein product is CASRRAGLNNEQFF. The complete variable domain, with remaining parts taken from reference TRBV7-2 and TRBJ2-1, reads GAGVSQSPSNKVTEKGKDVELRCDPISGHTALYWYRQSLGQGLEFLIYFQGNSAPDKSGLPSDRFSAERTGGSVSTLTIQRTQQEDSAVYLCASRRAGLNNEQFFGPGTRLTVL.

The rearrangement links TRBV7-2 to TRBJ1-5; D is possibly TRBD1 (5 bases). Trimming took 5 bases from V and 6 from J, leaving 8 bases between them. This CDR3 is built from 12 residues. Germline-derived CDR1 and CDR2 are SGHTA and FQGNSA. The CDR3, as DNA: TGTGCCAGCAGCCCGCAGGGTCAGCCCCAGCATTTT. It encodes CASSPQGQPQHF.

V usage is TRBV7-2 and J usage is TRBJ2-3; D not certain. Between the trimmed V and J ends, which lost 4 bases and 2 bases, there was a span of 13 bases. Germline lookup yields CDR1 SGHTA and CDR2 FQGNSA. The CDR3 length is 15 residues. The CDR3 sequence is CASSSPGVITDTQYF. The DNA of the CDR3 is TGTGCCAGCAGCTCGCCGGGTGTCATCACAGATACGCAGTATTTT.

The rearrangement joins TRBV5-1 to TRBJ2-4; 10 bases map to TRBD1. The DNA end favors TRBJ2-7, so the J call may be wrong. CDR1 SGHRS and CDR2 YFSETQ come from the germline V gene. The CDR3 is made up of 14 amino acids. CDR3 protein: CASSVTGGAYEQYF. The CDR3 DNA reads TGCGCCAGCAGCGTGACAGGGGGCGCGTACGAGCAGTACTTC.

The table lists this clonotype with many counts. The chain joins TRBV6-5 to TRBJ2-7; D not certain. Germline V lookup: CDR1 MNHEY, CDR2 SVGAGI. V was cut by 6 bases and J by 5 bases, with 17 bases left in between. This CDR3 comprises 14 residues. The CDR3 DNA sequence: TGTGCCAGCAGCCCCCATCTAGTCACCGACGAGCAGTACTTC. Its protein is CASSPHLVTDEQYF.

This clonotype was counted a few times. The V gene is TRBV2, the J gene TRBJ2-1, with 9 bases that match TRBD2. With V trimmed by 2 bases and J by 7 bases, 6 bases remained unmatched. Per the germline V gene, CDR1 is SNHLY and CDR2 is FYNNEI. The CDR3 runs to 15 residues. The CDR3 reads CASSELGSGRNEQFF. For the CDR3, the DNA is TGTGCCAGCAGTGAATTGGGTAGCGGGAGAAATGAGCAGTTCTTC. Complete variable domain (other parts from reference TRBV2 and TRBJ2-1): EPEVTQTPSHQVTQMGQEVILRCVPISNHLYFYWYRQILGQKVEFLVSFYNNEISEKSEIFDDQFSVERPDGSNFTLKIRSTKLEDSAMYFCASSELGSGRNEQFFGPGTRLTVL.

In its sample, this clonotype was seen many times. J is TRBJ2-7 and V is TRBV6-6; TRBD1 matches at 7 bases. Germline V CDR1 and CDR2: MNHNY, SVGAGI (reference sequence). The trim removed 7 bases at V and 1 base at J, leaving 7 bases unmatched. This CDR3 spans 14 amino acids. As DNA, the CDR3 is TGTGCCAGCACTTTACAGGGGATTTCCTACGAGCAGTACTTC. Amino acid sequence: CASTLQGISYEQYF.

This clonotype occurred a few times. The chain is built from TRBV6-2 or TRBV6-3 and TRBJ1-1; D remains ambiguous. CDR3 size: 13 residues. Trimming cost V 6 bases and J 4 bases, with 12 bases left between them. Germline V gene lookup returns CDR1 MNHEY and CDR2 SVGEGT. The CDR3 loop is CASRPPRSTEAFF. In DNA form, the CDR3 reads TGTGCCAGCAGACCTCCCCGTAGCACTGAAGCTTTCTTT.

This chain connects TRBV4-3 to TRBJ2-7, with 11 bases matching TRBD2. The CDR3 length is 15 residues. From germline, CDR1 is LGHNA and CDR2 YSLEER. V was pared by 0 bases and J by 3 bases, with 1 base of the junction left unmatched. CDR3 region: CASSQDLAGGYEQYF. The CDR3 DNA reads TGCGCCAGCAGCCAAGATCTAGCGGGGGGCTACGAGCAGTACTTC.

The V gene is TRBV28, the J gene TRBJ2-1, with D unclear. The CDR3 covers 13 residues. Germline CDR1 is MDHEN and CDR2 is SYDVKM. Trimming shortened V by 6 bases and J by 5 bases, and 11 bases separated the two germline ends. Here the CDR3 DNA reads TGTGCCAGCAGGGAAGGTACGCACAATGAGCAGTTCTTC. As protein: CASREGTHNEQFF.

The V gene is TRBV20-1, the J gene TRBJ1-1; D gene uncertain. Per the germline V gene, CDR1 is DFQATT and CDR2 is SNEGSKA (reference sequence). This CDR3 spans 17 amino acids. Between the trimmed V and J ends, which lost 0 bases and 0 bases, there was a span of 17 bases. CDR3 region: CSARDPNSKGLNTEAFF. CDR3 coding DNA: TGCAGTGCTAGAGATCCTAATTCGAAAGGACTGAACACTGAAGCTTTCTTT.

The J gene is TRBJ2-5, the V gene TRBV7-2, with D maybe TRBD1 (5 bases). The V gene lost 2 bases and the J gene lost 3 bases, with 16 bases spanning the gap. CDR1 SGHTA and CDR2 FQGNSA come from the germline V gene. CDR3 size: 16 residues. The DNA of the CDR3 is TGTGCCAGCAGCTTACACAGGTCTATAGGGGAAGAGACCCAGTACTTC. This encodes CASSLHRSIGEETQYF.

The sample holds one count of this clonotype. The rearrangement links TRBV3-1 to TRBJ2-7, with 11 positions matching TRBD2. This CDR3 spans 14 amino acids. The ends lost 4 bases at V and 7 bases at J; junction bases unmatched: 6. Germline V lookup: CDR1 LGHDT, CDR2 YNNKEL (reference sequence). CDR3 amino acids: CASSRLAGTEEQYF. CDR3 coding DNA: TGTGCCAGCAGCCGACTAGCGGGAACGGAAGAGCAGTACTTC.

This sequence joins TRBV13 and TRBJ1-2; D possibly corresponds to TRBD1 (6 bases). CDR3 length equals 13 residues. Trimming stripped 5 bases from V and 3 bases from J, with 10 bases between. In germline, CDR1 is PRHDT, CDR2 FYEKMQ (reference sequence). CDR3 nucleotides: TGTGCCAGCAGCGTGCAGGGGCACTATGGCTACACCTTC. The encoded protein is CASSVQGHYGYTF.

As to this clonotype: This may be a read error, as it is one base from a much larger clone. This chain joins TRBV12-3 or TRBV12-4 and TRBJ2-1, with 11 bases fitting TRBD2. The CDR3 length is 15 residues. CDR3 residues: CASSSGTSGDNERFF. The CDR3 DNA is TGTGCCAGCAGCTCCGGGACTAGCGGAGACAATGAGCGGTTCTTC.

The V and J genes are TRBV3-1 and TRBJ2-5; 7 nucleotides align to TRBD2. The J call could be wrong; TRBJ2-7 is a better fit for the DNA end. In germline, CDR1 is LGHDT, CDR2 YNNKEL (reference sequence). This CDR3 has 14 residues. The CDR3, as DNA: TGTGCCAGCAGCCAAGAGAGGGACTACTACGAGCAGTACTTC. Amino acids: CASSQERDYYEQYF.

To note about this clonotype: One base away lies a much larger clone, so this may be a sequencing read error. The chain uses TRBV6-5 and TRBJ2-1; no clear D gene. Gene TRBJ2-7 matches the end of the DNA better, so the J call may be wrong. This CDR3 is 15 amino acids long. The germline V gene has CDR1 MNHEY and CDR2 SVGAGI. CDR3 DNA: TGTGCCAGCAGTCCCTACGGCCTGGCTCCCTACGAGCAGTACTTC. This codes for CASSPYGLAPYEQYF.

The chain is built from TRBV20-1 and TRBJ2-7, with 9 bases that match TRBD1. Trimming cost V 3 bases and J 2 bases; bases outside gene matches: 8. From germline, CDR1 is DFQATT and CDR2 SNEGSKA (reference sequence). CDR3 size: 15 residues. The CDR3 protein is CSARSVGQGTYEQYF. CDR3 bases: TGCAGTGCTAGGAGTGTGGGACAGGGTACCTACGAGCAGTACTTC.

The V and J genes are TRBV7-2 and TRBJ2-7, with D perhaps being TRBD1 or TRBD2 (5 bases each). The CDR3 has 12 residues. V dropped 4 bases and J dropped 12 bases, with 16 bases sitting between them. From germline, CDR1 is SGHTA and CDR2 FQGNSA. The CDR3 DNA follows: TGTGCCAGCAGCTCTTCCGGGACCGTCCGGTACTTC. Translating it yields CASSSSGTVRYF. Drawing the rest from reference TRBV7-2 and TRBJ2-7, the complete variable domain is GAGVSQSPSNKVTEKGKDVELRCDPISGHTALYWYRQSLGQGLEFLIYFQGNSAPDKSGLPSDRFSAERTGGSVSTLTIQRTQQEDSAVYLCASSSSGTVRYFGPGTRLTVT.